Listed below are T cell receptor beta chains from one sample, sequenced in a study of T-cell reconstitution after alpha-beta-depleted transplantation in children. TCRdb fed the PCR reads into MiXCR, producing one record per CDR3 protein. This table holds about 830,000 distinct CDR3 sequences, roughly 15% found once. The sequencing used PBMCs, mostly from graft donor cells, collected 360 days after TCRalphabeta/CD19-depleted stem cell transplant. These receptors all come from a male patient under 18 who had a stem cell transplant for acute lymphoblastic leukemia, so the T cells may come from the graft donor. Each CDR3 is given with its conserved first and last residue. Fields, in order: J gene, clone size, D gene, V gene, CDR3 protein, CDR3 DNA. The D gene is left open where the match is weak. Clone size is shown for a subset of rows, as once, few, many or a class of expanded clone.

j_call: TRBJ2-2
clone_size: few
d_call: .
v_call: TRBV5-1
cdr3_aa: CASSLRWDTGELFF
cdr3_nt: TGCGCCAGCAGCTTGCGTTGGGACACCGGGGAGCTGTTTTTT

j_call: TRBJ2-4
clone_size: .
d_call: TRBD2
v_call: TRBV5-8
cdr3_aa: CASRGLAGGNIQYF
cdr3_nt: TGTGCCAGCAGGGGACTAGCTGGGGGAAACATTCAGTACTTC

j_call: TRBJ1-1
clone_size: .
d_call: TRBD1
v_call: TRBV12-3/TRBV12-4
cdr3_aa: CASSEQGPSNTEAFF
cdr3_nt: TGTGCCAGCAGCGAACAGGGGCCCTCGAACACTGAAGCTTTCTTT

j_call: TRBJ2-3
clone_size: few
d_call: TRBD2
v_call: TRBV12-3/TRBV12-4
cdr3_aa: CASSLRAGARDTQYF
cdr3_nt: TGTGCCAGCAGTTTGAGAGCGGGAGCGCGAGATACGCAGTATTTT

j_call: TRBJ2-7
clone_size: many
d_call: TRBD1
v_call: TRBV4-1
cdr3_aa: CASRSNRDREEQYF
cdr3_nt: TGCGCCAGCAGGTCGAACCGGGACAGGGAAGAGCAGTACTTC

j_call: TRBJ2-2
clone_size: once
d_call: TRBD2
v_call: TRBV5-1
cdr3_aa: CASSLGLAGVRNTGELFF
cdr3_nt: TGCGCCAGCAGCCTGGGACTAGCGGGAGTAAGGAACACCGGGGAGCTGTTTTTT

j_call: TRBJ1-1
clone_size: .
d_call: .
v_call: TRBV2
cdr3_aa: CASNRNQVLDTEAFF
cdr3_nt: TGTGCCAGCAATCGAAACCAGGTCCTTGACACTGAAGCTTTCTTT

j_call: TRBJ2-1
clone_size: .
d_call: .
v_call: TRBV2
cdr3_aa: CASTQDSGYNEQFF
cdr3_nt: TGTGCCAGCACCCAGGATAGCGGTTACAATGAGCAGTTCTTC

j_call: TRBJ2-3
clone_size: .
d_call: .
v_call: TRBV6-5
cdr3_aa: CASSYGGPYTDTQYF
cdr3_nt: TGTGCCAGCAGTTATGGCGGACCCTACACAGATACGCAGTATTTT

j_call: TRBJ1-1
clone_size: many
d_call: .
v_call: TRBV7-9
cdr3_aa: CASSLRAAGRGTEAFF
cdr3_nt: TGTGCCAGCAGCTTACGAGCGGCAGGGCGTGGAACTGAAGCTTTCTTT

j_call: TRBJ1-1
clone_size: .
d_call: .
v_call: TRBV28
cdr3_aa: CASSLTNRNTEAFF
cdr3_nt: TGTGCCAGCAGTTTAACCAACAGGAACACTGAAGCTTTCTTT

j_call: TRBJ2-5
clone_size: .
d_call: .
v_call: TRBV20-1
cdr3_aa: CSARVPPGWETQYF
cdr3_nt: TGCAGTGCTAGAGTACCCCCCGGGTGGGAGACCCAGTACTTC

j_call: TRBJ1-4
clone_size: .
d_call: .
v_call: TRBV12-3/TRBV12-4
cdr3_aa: CASSLGGHHRKLFF
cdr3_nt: TGTGCCAGCAGTTTAGGCGGCCACCACCGGAAGCTGTTTTTT

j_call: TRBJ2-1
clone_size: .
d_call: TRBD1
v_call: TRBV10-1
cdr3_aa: CASSTWGQGKDEQFF
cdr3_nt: TGCGCCAGCAGTACCTGGGGACAGGGGAAGGATGAGCAGTTCTTC

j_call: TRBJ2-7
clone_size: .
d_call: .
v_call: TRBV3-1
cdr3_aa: CASSQGYYEQYF
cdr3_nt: TGTGCCAGCAGCCAAGGTTATTACGAGCAGTACTTC

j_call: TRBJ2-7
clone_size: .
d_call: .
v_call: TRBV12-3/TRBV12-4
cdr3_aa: CASSSTSRYEQYF
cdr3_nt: TGTGCCAGCAGTTCAACATCACGGTACGAGCAGTACTTC

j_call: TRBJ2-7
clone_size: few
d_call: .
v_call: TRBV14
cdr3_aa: CASSRPSIRRGSYEQYF
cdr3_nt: TGTGCCAGCAGCCGACCGTCTATTAGGCGGGGCTCCTACGAGCAGTACTTC

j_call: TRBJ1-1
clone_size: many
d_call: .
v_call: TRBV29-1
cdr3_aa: CSVEGLFKTEAFF
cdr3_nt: TGCAGCGTTGAAGGTCTCTTCAAGACTGAAGCTTTCTTT

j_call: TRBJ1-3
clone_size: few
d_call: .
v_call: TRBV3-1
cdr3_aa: CASSQEGGWHSGNTIYF
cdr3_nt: TGTGCCAGCAGCCAAGAGGGGGGCTGGCACTCTGGAAACACCATATATTTT

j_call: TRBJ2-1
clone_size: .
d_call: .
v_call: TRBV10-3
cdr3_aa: CAISKGGPLSGDEQFF
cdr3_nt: TGTGCCATCAGTAAGGGCGGTCCCCTTTCGGGGGATGAGCAGTTCTTC

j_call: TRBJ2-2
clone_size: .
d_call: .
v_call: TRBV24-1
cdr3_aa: CATSDYIGGRTGELFF
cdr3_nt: TGTGCCACCAGTGATTACATCGGGGGGCGAACCGGGGAGCTGTTTTTT

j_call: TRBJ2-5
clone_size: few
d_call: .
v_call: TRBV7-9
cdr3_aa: CASSVNLRETQYF
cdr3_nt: TGTGCCAGCAGCGTAAACCTTCGAGAGACCCAGTACTTC

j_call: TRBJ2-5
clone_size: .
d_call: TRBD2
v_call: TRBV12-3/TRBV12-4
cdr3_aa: CASTATSGLSMTQYF
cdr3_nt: TGTGCCAGCACCGCGACTAGCGGGCTTTCAATGACCCAGTACTTC

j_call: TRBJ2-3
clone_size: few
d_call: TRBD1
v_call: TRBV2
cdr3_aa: CASSAHAGGSTDTQYF
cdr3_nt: TGTGCCAGCAGTGCCCACGCAGGGGGCAGCACAGATACGCAGTATTTT

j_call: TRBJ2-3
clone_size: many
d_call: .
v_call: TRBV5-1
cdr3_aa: CASSLIAPSTDTQYF
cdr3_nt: TGCGCCAGCAGCCTAATAGCCCCGAGCACAGATACGCAGTATTTT

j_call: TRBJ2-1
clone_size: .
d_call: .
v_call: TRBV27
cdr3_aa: CASSLSFGRYNEQFF
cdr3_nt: TGTGCCAGCAGTTTATCGTTCGGGAGATACAATGAGCAGTTCTTC

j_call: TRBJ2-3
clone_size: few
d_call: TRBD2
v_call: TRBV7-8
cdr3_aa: CASSLGTSGFFSTDTQYF
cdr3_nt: TGTGCCAGCAGCTTAGGGACTAGCGGCTTCTTCTCCACAGATACGCAGTATTTT

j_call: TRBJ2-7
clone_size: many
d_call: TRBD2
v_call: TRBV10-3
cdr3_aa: CAISGGRGVDSYEQYF
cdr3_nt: TGTGCCATCAGTGGTGGCCGGGGGGTGGACTCCTACGAGCAGTACTTC

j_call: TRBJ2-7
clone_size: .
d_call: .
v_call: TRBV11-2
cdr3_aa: CASSQGGQLNYEQYF
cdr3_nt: TGTGCCAGCAGCCAAGGTGGGCAACTAAACTACGAGCAGTACTTC

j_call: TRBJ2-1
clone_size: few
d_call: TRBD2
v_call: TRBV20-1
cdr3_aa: CSAREGGYNEQFF
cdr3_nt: TGCAGTGCTAGAGAGGGGGGGTACAATGAGCAGTTCTTC

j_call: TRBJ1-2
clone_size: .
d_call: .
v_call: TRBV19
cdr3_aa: CASSRQSFYGYTF
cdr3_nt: TGTGCCAGTAGCCGACAGTCCTTCTATGGCTACACCTTC

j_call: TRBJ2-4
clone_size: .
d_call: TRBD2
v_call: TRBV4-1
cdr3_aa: CASSPLAGTAKNIQYF
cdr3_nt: TGCGCCAGCAGCCCTCTAGCGGGAACGGCGAAAAACATTCAGTACTTC

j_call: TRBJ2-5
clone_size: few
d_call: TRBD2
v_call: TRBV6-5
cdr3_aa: CASSYSPGGGGETQYF
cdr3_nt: TGTGCCAGCAGTTACTCCCCTGGCGGGGGAGGGGAGACCCAGTACTTC

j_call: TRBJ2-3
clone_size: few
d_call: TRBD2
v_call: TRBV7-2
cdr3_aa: CASSRTSFGDTQYF
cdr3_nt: TGTGCCAGCAGCCGGACTAGCTTCGGTGATACGCAGTATTTT

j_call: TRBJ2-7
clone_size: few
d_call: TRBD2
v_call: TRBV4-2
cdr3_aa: CASSQENKGTIFWEQYF
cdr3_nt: TGTGCCAGCAGCCAAGAGAATAAGGGGACTATCTTTTGGGAGCAGTACTTC

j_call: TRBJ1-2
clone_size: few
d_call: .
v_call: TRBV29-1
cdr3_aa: CSVERRDSYGYTF
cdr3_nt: TGCAGCGTTGAGCGGAGGGACTCCTATGGCTACACCTTC

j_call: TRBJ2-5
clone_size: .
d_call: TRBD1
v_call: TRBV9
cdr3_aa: CASSETGNVRMETQYF
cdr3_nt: TGTGCCAGCAGCGAGACAGGGAATGTGCGGATGGAGACCCAGTACTTC

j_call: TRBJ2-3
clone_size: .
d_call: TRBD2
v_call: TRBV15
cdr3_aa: CATSSRLAGTDTQYF
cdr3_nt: TGTGCCACCAGCAGCCGACTAGCGGGAACAGATACGCAGTATTTT

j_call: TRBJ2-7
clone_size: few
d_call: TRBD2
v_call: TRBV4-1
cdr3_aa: CASKRTRGLAGFEQYF
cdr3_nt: TGCGCCAGCAAAAGAACCCGGGGACTAGCGGGATTCGAGCAGTACTTC

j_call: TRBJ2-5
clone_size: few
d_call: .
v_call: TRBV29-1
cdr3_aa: CSVVWIQGFGRETQYF
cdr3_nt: TGCAGCGTTGTTTGGATACAGGGTTTTGGGCGAGAGACCCAGTACTTC

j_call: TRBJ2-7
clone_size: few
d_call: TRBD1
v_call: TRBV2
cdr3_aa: CASGQVSYEQYF
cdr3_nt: TGTGCCAGCGGACAGGTCTCCTACGAGCAGTACTTC

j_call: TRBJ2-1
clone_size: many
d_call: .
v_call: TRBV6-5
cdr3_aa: CASYMGNEQFF
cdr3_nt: TGTGCCAGCTATATGGGCAATGAGCAGTTCTTC

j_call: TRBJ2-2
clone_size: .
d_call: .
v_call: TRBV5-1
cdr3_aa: CASSSVLGGQLFF
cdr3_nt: TGCGCCAGCAGTTCGGTCCTGGGCGGGCAGCTGTTTTTT

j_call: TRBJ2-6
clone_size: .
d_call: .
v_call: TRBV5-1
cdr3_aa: CASSFLRAPGANVLTF
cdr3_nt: TGCGCCAGCAGCTTCCTCAGGGCCCCCGGGGCCAACGTCCTGACTTTC

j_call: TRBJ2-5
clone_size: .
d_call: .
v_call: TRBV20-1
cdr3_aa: CSASRWFRGQETQYF
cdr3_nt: TGCAGTGCTAGTCGGTGGTTCAGGGGCCAAGAGACCCAGTACTTC

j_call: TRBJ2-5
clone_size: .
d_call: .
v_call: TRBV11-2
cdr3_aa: CASSRGSRVQETQYF
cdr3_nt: TGTGCCAGCAGTAGAGGGTCCAGGGTTCAAGAGACCCAGTACTTC

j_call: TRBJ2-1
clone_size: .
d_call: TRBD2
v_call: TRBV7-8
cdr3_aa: CASSLGDGRASYNEQFF
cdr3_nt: TGTGCCAGCAGCTTAGGGGACGGGAGGGCCTCCTACAATGAGCAGTTCTTC

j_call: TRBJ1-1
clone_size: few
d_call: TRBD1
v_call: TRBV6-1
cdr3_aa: CASSRTGVGTEAFF
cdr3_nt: TGTGCCAGCAGTCGGACAGGGGTGGGCACTGAAGCTTTCTTT

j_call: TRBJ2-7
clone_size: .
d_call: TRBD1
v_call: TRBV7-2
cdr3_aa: CASSPRAGGGYEQYF
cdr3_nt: TGTGCCAGCAGCCCCCGGGCAGGGGGTGGATACGAGCAGTACTTC

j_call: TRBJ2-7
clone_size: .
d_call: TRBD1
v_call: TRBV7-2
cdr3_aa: CASSSPGQGRSYEQYF
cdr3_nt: TGTGCCAGCAGCTCTCCGGGACAGGGCCGCTCCTACGAGCAGTACTTC